What follows are 5 T cell receptor beta chains derived from one specimen sequenced in a study of T cell repertoires in cytomegalovirus infection. TCRdb ran MiXCR on the reads and lists one entry per CDR3 protein. Altogether about 600,000 distinct CDR3 sequences are present, more than 20% being singletons, with the ten largest covering 7% to 9%. Material for sequencing was CD8+ T cells from PBMCs. The receptors were sampled from a human donor in good health (CMV status not recorded). Some clones in this sample may be carry-over from other donors' samples.

Only a few counts were recorded for this clonotype. J is TRBJ1-4 and V is TRBV2; 8 bases are a match to TRBD1. In germline, CDR1 is SNHLY, CDR2 FYNNEI. The trim removed 6 bases at V and 2 bases at J, leaving 5 bases unmatched. The CDR3 consists of 15 residues. CDR3 in DNA: TGTGCCAGCAGCGCGGACAGGGTCACTAATGAAAAACTGTTTTTT. It specifies CASSADRVTNEKLFF.

This chain links TRBV20-1 with TRBJ2-5; the D call may be TRBD1 or TRBD2 (6 bases each). Germline V gives CDR1 DFQATT, CDR2 SNEGSKA (reference sequence). Trimming removed 0 bases from V and 4 bases from J, with 18 bases in between. This CDR3 comprises 16 residues. In nucleotides, the CDR3 is TGCAGTGCTAGAGACACCTCCGTCGGGGGCTTAGAGACCCAGTACTTC. The encoded protein is CSARDTSVGGLETQYF.

This clonotype showed up many times. J is TRBJ2-7 and V is TRBV6-1; 7 bases are a match to TRBD1. V lost 6 bases and J lost 0; bases outside the gene matches: 14. There are 17 residues in the CDR3. Germline CDR1 is MNHNS and CDR2 is SASEGT. As DNA, the CDR3 is TGTGCCAGCAGCTCCTGGATGGGACAGCAAACCTCCTACGAGCAGTACGTC. It encodes CASSSWMGQQTSYEQYV.

In this sample, this clonotype turned up a few times. The rearrangement joins TRBV20-1 to TRBJ2-7; D gene unclear. V was pared by 2 bases and J by 2 bases, with 10 bases between. Per the germline V gene, CDR1 is DFQATT and CDR2 is SNEGSKA (reference sequence). The CDR3 sequence is 13 residues long. The CDR3 reads CSARSDEAYEQYF. CDR3 in DNA: TGCAGTGCTAGATCGGACGAGGCCTACGAGCAGTACTTC.

This clonotype has at least ten counts. The CDR3 sequence is CASSLEPPTYTDTQYF. The CDR3 DNA reads TGTGCCAGCAGCTTAGAACCCCCGACGTACACAGATACGCAGTATTTT. The gene calls are TRBV7-9 and TRBJ2-3; D gene uncertain. The V end was cut by 1 base, the J end by 2 bases, with 13 bases between. CDR1 SEHNR and CDR2 FQNEAQ come from the germline V gene (reference sequence). This CDR3 has 16 residues.